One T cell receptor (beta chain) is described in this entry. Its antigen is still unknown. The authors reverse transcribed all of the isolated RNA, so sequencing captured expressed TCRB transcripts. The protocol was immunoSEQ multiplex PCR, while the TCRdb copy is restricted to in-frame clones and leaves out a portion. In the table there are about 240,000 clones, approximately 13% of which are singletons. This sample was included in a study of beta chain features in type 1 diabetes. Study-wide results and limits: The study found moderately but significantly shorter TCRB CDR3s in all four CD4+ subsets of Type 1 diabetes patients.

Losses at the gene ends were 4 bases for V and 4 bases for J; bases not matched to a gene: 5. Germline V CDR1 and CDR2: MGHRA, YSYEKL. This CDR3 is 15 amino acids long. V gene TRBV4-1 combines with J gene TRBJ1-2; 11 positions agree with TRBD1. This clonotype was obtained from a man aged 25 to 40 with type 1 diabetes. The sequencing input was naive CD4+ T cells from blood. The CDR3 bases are TGCGCCAGCAGCCTGGGACAGGGGGGTGGCTATGGCTACACCTTC. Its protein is CASSLGQGGGYGYTF.